This T cell receptor beta chain was retrieved from a study of T cell repertoires in cytomegalovirus infection. Study findings and constraints: HLA-C-restricted, CMV-specific TCR beta clonotypes were dominant ex vivo.

CDR1 and CDR2 (germline): SGHDT, YYEEEE. The CDR3 loop spans 11 amino acids. TCRdb analysed the reads with MiXCR anew, one entry per CDR3 protein. The sample has about 770,000 distinct CDR3 sequences, about 29% seen once. Only one count was recorded for this clonotype. The antigen is not known. One end of the junction fails to match germline, which may point to a read error. Specimen: cultured CD8+ T cells from PBMCs, collected from culture after CMV antigen stimulation. The source of this sequence is a human donor in good health (CMV status not recorded). Some clones in this sample may be carry-over from other donors' samples. This sequence joins TRBV5-6 and TRBJ2-7; D may be TRBD2 (6 bases). This CDR3 reads CVSSLEGPQYF. The CDR3 DNA reads as TGTGTCAGCAGCTTGGAGGGGCCGCAGTACTTC.